Shown below are 27 T cell receptor beta chains from a single sample sequenced in a study of STAT5B mutations in CD4+ large granular lymphocyte leukemia. Repertoires were generated with immunoSEQ multiplex PCR, while TCRdb's copy carries only in-frame clones and drops some. The sample has 30,000 to 40,000 clones, approximately 82% seen once. Sequenced: CD4+ T cells from blood buffy coats. These receptors were obtained from a human donor in good health.

CDR3 DNA: TGTGCCAGCAGTTTAACCGGGACTTTCACAGATACGCAGTATTTT. It translates to CASSLTGTFTDTQYF. The chain has TRBV27 and TRBJ2-3, with D maybe TRBD2 (6 bases). The CDR3 is 15 amino acids. CDR1 and CDR2 (germline): MNHEY, SMNVEV (reference sequence). Trimming cost V 2 bases and J 2 bases, with 11 bases left between them.

The V and J genes are TRBV7-9 and TRBJ2-1, with D possibly called TRBD1 or TRBD2 (6 bases each). Germline V gene sequence: CDR1 SEHNR, CDR2 FQNEAQ (reference sequence). V was cut by 2 bases and J by 2 bases, with 13 bases left in between. The CDR3 contains 16 residues. CDR3 nucleotides: TGTGCCAGCAGCTTACTGGGGGGCTGGACCTACAATGAGCAGTTCTTC. Translation: CASSLLGGWTYNEQFF.

This chain joins TRBV6-4 and TRBJ1-1; 9 nucleotides align to TRBD1. J gave up 10 bases and V 0 bases, and 9 bases lay outside the gene matches. The length of the CDR3 is 15 residues. Germline-derived CDR1 and CDR2 are MRHNA and SNTAGT. The CDR3 loop is CASSDSATGGERAFF. The CDR3, as DNA: TGTGCCAGCAGTGACTCTGCGACAGGGGGTGAGCGAGCTTTCTTT.

The chain carries TRBV27 and TRBJ2-1, with D possibly TRBD2 on 6 matching bases. Per the germline V gene, CDR1 is MNHEY and CDR2 is SMNVEV (reference sequence). V lost 3 bases, J lost 2 bases, and 11 bases lay in between. This CDR3 has 15 residues. CDR3 loop: CASSLRGAAYNEQFF. The CDR3, as DNA: TGTGCCAGCAGTTTGCGGGGCGCGGCCTACAATGAGCAGTTCTTC.

V is TRBV6-1 and J is TRBJ2-7, with D perhaps TRBD2 (6 bases). Per germline, CDR1 MNHNS and CDR2 SASEGT. This CDR3 comprises 15 residues. The V gene lost 1 base and the J gene lost 0 bases, with 10 bases spanning the gap. CDR3 sequence (DNA): TGTGCCAGCAGTGAAGACGTGGGGGGCTCCTACGAGCAGTACTTC. Translation gives CASSEDVGGSYEQYF.

This clone showed up just a few times. The V gene is TRBV12-5, the J gene TRBJ1-4; 8 nucleotides agree with TRBD1. The germline CDR1 and CDR2 sequences are LGHNT and FRNRAP. Germline trimming cut 1 base from V and 8 bases from J; bases unmatched to any gene: 12. The CDR3 is made up of 17 amino acids. CDR3 loop: CASGLGRTGSVREKLFF. The DNA for the CDR3 is TGTGCTAGTGGTTTGGGGCGGACAGGGTCGGTGAGGGAAAAACTGTTTTTT.

The chain links TRBV7-2 to TRBJ2-7, with TRBD2 identical over 9 bases. Germline assignment: CDR1 SGHTA and CDR2 FQGNSA. This CDR3 contains 17 residues. After removal of 3 bases from V and 3 bases from J, the junction contained 12 bases not matched to a gene. As DNA, the CDR3 is TGTGCCAGCAGCTTGCGGGGGGGAGCCCGGCCTGTCTACGAGCAGTACTTC. Protein: CASSLRGGARPVYEQYF.

The chain recombines TRBV5-1 with TRBJ2-3, with 10 bases that match TRBD1. The CDR3 consists of 18 residues. Trimming at V came to 0 bases and at J to 3 bases, leaving 10 bases not matched to a gene. Per the germline V gene, CDR1 is SGHRS and CDR2 is YFSETQ. CDR3 bases: TGCGCCAGCAGCTTGGAGGGACAGGGGATTCCCTCTACAGATACGCAGTATTTT. Amino acids: CASSLEGQGIPSTDTQYF.

This chain uses TRBV15 with TRBJ1-2; 9 bases fit TRBD1. The trim removed 5 bases at V and 7 bases at J, leaving 11 bases unmatched. The CDR3 totals 15 residues. The germline gives CDR1 LNHNV, CDR2 YYDKDF (reference sequence). The chain's CDR3 is CATSSKDRGPLGYTF. The CDR3 DNA is TGTGCCACCAGCTCCAAGGACAGGGGCCCCCTTGGCTACACCTTC. The whole variable domain, filled in from reference TRBV15 and TRBJ1-2, reads DAMVIQNPRYQVTQFGKPVTLSCSQTLNHNVMYWYQQKSSQAPKLLFHYYDKDFNNEADTPDNFQSRRPNTSFCFLDIRSPGLGDTAMYLCATSSKDRGPLGYTFGSGTRLTVV.

This chain links TRBV5-1 with TRBJ1-2, with TRBD1 identical over 9 bases. The CDR3 contains 15 residues. V dropped 3 bases and J dropped 2; count of bases not matched to a gene: 5. Germline-derived CDR1 and CDR2 are SGHRS and YFSETQ. Here the CDR3 reads CASSYIQGANYGYTF. Written as DNA, the CDR3 is TGCGCCAGCAGCTACATACAGGGGGCCAACTATGGCTACACCTTC.

The CDR3 DNA sequence: TGTGCCAGCCAGAGGACCTCTGGGGCCAACGTCCTGACTTTC. Encoded protein: CASQRTSGANVLTF. The chain is built from TRBV27 and TRBJ2-6; D unclear. Trimming shortened V by 8 bases and J by 0 bases, and 8 bases separated the two germline ends. The CDR3 totals 14 residues. Germline CDR1 is MNHEY and CDR2 is SMNVEV (reference sequence).

The DNA of the CDR3 is TGTGCCAGCAGCCGGACTTTAGCGGCCTACGAGCAGTACTTC. Amino acids: CASSRTLAAYEQYF. The chain links TRBV14 to TRBJ2-7, with D perhaps matching TRBD2 (6 bases). Germline values: CDR1 SGHDN, CDR2 FVKESK. Trimming removed 4 bases at V and 2 bases at J, with 12 bases between. This CDR3 is 14 amino acids long.

The chain couples TRBV6-1 to TRBJ2-7; D call uncertain. V dropped 3 bases and J dropped 6 bases, with 12 bases sitting between them. The CDR3 has 13 residues. CDR1 and CDR2 (germline): MNHNS, SASEGT. CDR3 residues: CASSDPEYPEQYF. CDR3 sequence (DNA): TGTGCCAGCAGTGATCCGGAGTATCCCGAGCAGTACTTC.

The chain employs TRBV7-9 and TRBJ2-3, with no clear D. V lost 1 base, J lost 0 bases, and 8 bases lay in between. CDR3 length: 15 amino acids. Germline-derived CDR1 and CDR2 are SEHNR and FQNEAQ (reference sequence). The CDR3 spells CASSLVGPSTDTQYF. CDR3 coding DNA: TGTGCCAGCAGCTTAGTCGGCCCTAGCACAGATACGCAGTATTTT.

The V call is TRBV11-3, the J call TRBJ2-1; 10 positions agree with TRBD2. V shed 2 bases and J 9 bases; nucleotides not matched to a gene: 7. Germline CDR1 is SGHNT and CDR2 is YENEEA. This CDR3 is built from 15 residues. Written as DNA, the CDR3 is TGTGCCAGCAGCTTACCTAGCGGGGGCAGGATTGAGCAGTTCTTC. It translates to CASSLPSGGRIEQFF.

The V gene is TRBV5-1, the J gene TRBJ1-1, with no clear D. In germline, CDR1 is SGHRS, CDR2 YFSETQ. The CDR3 length is 13 residues. Trimming shortened V by 0 bases and J by 9 bases, and 12 bases separated the two germline ends. CDR3 DNA: TGCGCCAGCAGCTTGGTACCGGCCGAACAAGCTTTCTTT. Protein product: CASSLVPAEQAFF. Using reference TRBV5-1 and TRBJ1-1 for the parts outside the CDR3, the full variable domain is KAGVTQTPRYLIKTRGQQVTLSCSPISGHRSVSWYQQTPGQGLQFLFEYFSETQRNKGNFPGRFSGRQFSNSRSEMNVSTLELGDSALYLCASSLVPAEQAFFGQGTRLTVV.

This rearrangement joins TRBV6-1 to TRBJ1-5, with TRBD1 matching over 11 bases. Germline CDR1 reads MNHNS; CDR2 reads SASEGT. The J segment lost 5 bases and the V segment lost 5 bases, leaving 5 bases of the junction unmatched. The CDR3 extends over 15 amino acids. The CDR3 nucleotides read TGTGCCAGCAGTAGGACAGGGGGCCCCGATCAGCCCCAGCATTTT. This codes for CASSRTGGPDQPQHF.

The chain is built from TRBV12-5 and TRBJ2-5; tentatively, D is TRBD2 (5 bases). This CDR3 spans 13 amino acids. V was pared by 5 bases and J by 2 bases, with 9 bases between. The germline V gene encodes CDR1 LGHNT and CDR2 FRNRAP. The CDR3 spells CASGLSGQETQYF. Here the CDR3 DNA reads TGTGCTAGTGGTCTGTCGGGACAAGAGACCCAGTACTTC.

V usage is TRBV9 and J usage is TRBJ2-2; TRBD2 agrees at 12 bases. The CDR3 sequence is 16 residues long. The V segment lost 2 bases and the J segment 5 bases; nucleotides outside the gene matches: 4. Germline-derived CDR1 and CDR2 are SGDLS and YYNGEE. CDR3 amino acids: CASSVTSGGQTGELFF. CDR3 nucleotides: TGTGCCAGCAGCGTCACTAGCGGGGGGCAAACCGGGGAGCTGTTTTTT.

The genes are TRBV4-2 and TRBJ2-1; 9 bases map to TRBD1. The CDR3 loop spans 16 amino acids. Losses at the gene ends were 3 bases for V and 15 bases for J; bases not matched to a gene: 18. CDR1 is LGHNA, CDR2 YNFKEQ, per germline. The CDR3 protein is CASSHTRGTGRPRRFF. The CDR3 coding sequence is TGTGCCAGCAGCCATACAAGGGGGACAGGGCGGCCTAGGCGGTTCTTC.

J is TRBJ1-3 and V is TRBV23-1; tentative D call: TRBD1 (5 bases). TRBV23-1 is labeled an ORF, and its function is uncertain. The CDR3 is 16 residues long. Trimming stripped 6 bases from V and 4 bases from J, with 19 bases between. The DNA for the CDR3 is TGCGCCAGCAGCCTCAGGGAGAGGGGACGCGGAAACACCATATATTTT. The encoded protein is CASSLRERGRGNTIYF.

The chain employs TRBV7-3 and TRBJ2-3; the match to TRBD2 covers 8 bases. Germline V gene lookup returns CDR1 SGHTA and CDR2 FQGTGA. The CDR3 sequence is 17 residues long. V was clipped by 2 bases and J by 2 bases; unmatched bases: 9. The CDR3 reads CASSLSSLAGTTDTQYF. The CDR3 DNA reads TGTGCCAGCAGCTTATCCTCCCTAGCGGGTACCACAGATACGCAGTATTTT.

This chain's CDR3 is CSVEDLFGTSGRKGQETQYF. The CDR3 DNA sequence: TGCAGCGTTGAAGATCTCTTCGGGACTAGCGGGAGAAAGGGCCAAGAGACCCAGTACTTC. The J gene is TRBJ2-5, the V gene TRBV29-1, with 14 positions matching TRBD2. J was trimmed by 1 base and V by 0 bases; bases with no gene match: 13. Germline assignment: CDR1 SQVTM and CDR2 ANQGSEA. This CDR3 comprises 20 residues.

This chain joins TRBV18 and TRBJ1-5; weak D call: TRBD1 (6 bases). Trimming pared 2 bases from V and 6 bases from J, leaving 17 bases between. CDR1 is KGHSH and CDR2 is LQKENI in the germline V gene. CDR3 length equals 16 residues. The CDR3 bases are TGTGCCAGCTCACCAGCGGAAAACAGGGTTGCTCAGCCCCAGCATTTT. Translated: CASSPAENRVAQPQHF.

The J gene is TRBJ2-5, the V gene TRBV5-4; TRBD2 agrees at 10 bases. The J call may be faulty, since TRBJ2-7 better matches the DNA end. CDR1 and CDR2 (germline): SGHNT, YYREEE (reference sequence). The CDR3 sequence is 15 residues long. The CDR3 DNA sequence: TGTGCCAGCAGCTCTATAGCGGGAGGTTCAGGCGAGCAGTACTTC. Its translation is CASSSIAGGSGEQYF.

The chain couples TRBV6-6 to TRBJ1-1; D not certain. The CDR3 sequence is 14 residues long. Trimming stripped 5 bases from V and 0 bases from J, with 10 bases between. Germline CDR1 and CDR2: MNHNY and SVGAGI (reference sequence). The CDR3: CASSTGGMNTEAFF. The CDR3 DNA reads TGTGCCAGCAGTACGGGTGGGATGAACACTGAAGCTTTCTTT.

This clone was observed once. V is TRBV5-8 and J is TRBJ1-5, with 8 nucleotides matching TRBD1. V shed 1 base, J shed 6 bases, and the junction held 9 bases outside the gene matches. Looked up from germline, CDR1 is SGHTS and CDR2 is YDEGEE. The CDR3 totals 16 residues. The DNA of the CDR3 is TGTGCCAGCAGCTTGCGGACAGGGCATAGGGTTCAGCCCCAGCATTTT. Residues: CASSLRTGHRVQPQHF.